These T cell receptor beta chains were read from a single sample in a study of T-cell reconstitution after alpha-beta-depleted transplantation in children. One entry per CDR3 protein, called by TCRdb with MiXCR from the PCR reads. The sample consists of about 400,000 distinct CDR3 sequences, 20% of them appearing once. This material consisted of PBMCs from the stem cell graft donor, taken from the stem cell graft. These receptors originate from a human donor who donated a stem cell graft to a child with acute myeloid leukemia. CDR3s include the opening cysteine and the closing phenylalanine or tryptophan. The order of the fields is D gene, clone size, J gene, V gene, CDR3 protein, CDR3 DNA. D genes are given only for firm matches. Clone sizes are given selectively: once, few, many, or a class where the clone is expanded.

>TRBD2|.|TRBJ2-2|TRBV24-1
CATSDRAGPTGELFF
TGTGCCACCAGTGATCGAGCGGGACCGACCGGGGAGCTGTTTTTT
>.|.|TRBJ2-1|TRBV7-3
CASSLMVYNEQFF
TGTGCCAGCAGCTTAATGGTGTACAATGAGCAGTTCTTC
>.|.|TRBJ1-1|TRBV25-1
CASSPLDSSNTEAFF
TGTGCCAGCAGCCCCCTGGACAGTTCGAACACTGAAGCTTTCTTT
>TRBD2|few|TRBJ2-5|TRBV28
CASSRPSGSAYQETQYF
TGTGCCAGCAGTAGACCGAGCGGGAGCGCGTACCAAGAGACCCAGTACTTC
>TRBD2|.|TRBJ2-1|TRBV29-1
CSVEGRVAGENEQFF
TGCAGCGTTGAAGGCAGGGTAGCGGGAGAAAATGAGCAGTTCTTC
>.|.|TRBJ2-1|TRBV15
CATSPGGGYNEQFF
TGTGCCACCAGCCCAGGGGGGGGGTACAATGAGCAGTTCTTC
>.|.|TRBJ2-1|TRBV5-1
CASSLDGGPGDEQFF
TGCGCCAGCAGCTTGGACGGAGGCCCGGGGGATGAGCAGTTCTTC
>TRBD2|once|TRBJ2-1|TRBV9
CASSVETSGNNEQFF
TGTGCCAGCAGCGTAGAGACTAGCGGGAACAATGAGCAGTTCTTC
>.|many|TRBJ2-7|TRBV2
CASSVGTYEQYF
TGTGCCAGCAGTGTTGGGACCTACGAGCAGTACTTC
>TRBD2|few|TRBJ2-3|TRBV12-3/TRBV12-4
CASRGTSRTDTQYF
TGTGCCAGCAGGGGGACTAGCAGGACAGATACGCAGTATTTT
>.|once|TRBJ2-3|TRBV28
CASSPPQGWTDTQYF
TGTGCCAGCAGTCCCCCCCAGGGATGGACAGATACGCAGTATTTT
>.|few|TRBJ2-3|TRBV15
CATSWEYTQYF
TGTGCCACCAGCTGGGAGTATACGCAGTATTTT
>TRBD2|many|TRBJ2-7|TRBV4-2
CASSPRTSGAYEQYF
TGTGCCAGCAGCCCTCGGACTAGCGGGGCCTACGAGCAGTACTTC
>.|.|TRBJ1-1|TRBV5-1
CASHLTGNTEAFF
TGCGCCAGTCATCTAACGGGGAACACTGAAGCTTTCTTT
>.|.|TRBJ2-7|TRBV6-2/TRBV6-3
CASSYTFGGIEQYF
TGTGCCAGCAGTTACACGTTTGGAGGAATCGAGCAGTACTTC
>.|many|TRBJ2-3|TRBV6-1
CASTGRNTDTQYF
TGTGCCAGCACGGGACGGAACACAGATACGCAGTATTTT
>.|few|TRBJ2-7|TRBV27
CASSLLSPEGSGYEQYF
TGTGCCAGCAGTTTATTAAGCCCGGAGGGGTCAGGTTACGAGCAGTACTTC
>.|.|TRBJ2-7|TRBV28
CASSGQTGTYEQYF
TGTGCCAGCAGTGGCCAAACGGGGACCTACGAGCAGTACTTC
>TRBD2|.|TRBJ2-2|TRBV18
CASSPRTSGSSNTGELFF
TGTGCCAGCTCACCCCGGACTAGCGGGAGCTCGAACACCGGGGAGCTGTTTTTT
>TRBD2|few|TRBJ2-7|TRBV20-1
CSARHIAGDTPLEQYF
TGCAGTGCTAGACACATAGCGGGAGACACCCCTCTCGAGCAGTACTTC
>TRBD2|.|TRBJ2-1|TRBV11-1
CASSSPGLAGVTYNEQFF
TGTGCCAGCAGCTCCCCGGGACTAGCGGGAGTAACCTACAATGAGCAGTTCTTC
>.|many|TRBJ2-7|TRBV29-1
CSAGQNLYEQYF
TGCAGCGCAGGACAGAACCTCTACGAGCAGTACTTC
>.|many|TRBJ1-3|TRBV6-1
CASRALQRNTIYF
TGTGCCAGCAGAGCCCTACAACGGAACACCATATATTTT
>.|few|TRBJ2-7|TRBV12-3/TRBV12-4
CASGLLGEQYF
TGTGCCAGCGGGTTGTTGGGTGAGCAGTACTTC
>.|.|TRBJ2-5|TRBV7-9
CASSYLAQETQYF
TGTGCCAGCAGCTATTTAGCCCAAGAGACCCAGTACTTC
>.|few|TRBJ1-4|TRBV6-1
CASSETEQFEKLFF
TGTGCCAGCAGTGAAACAGAGCAGTTTGAAAAACTGTTTTTT
>.|few|TRBJ2-3|TRBV12-3/TRBV12-4
CASDLTGLTTDTQYF
TGTGCCAGCGACCTAACGGGACTTACCACAGATACGCAGTATTTT
>.|.|TRBJ2-2|TRBV28
CASSLITGELFF
TGTGCCAGCAGCTTAATAACCGGGGAGCTGTTTTTT
>.|.|TRBJ2-7|TRBV21-1
CASSKGGEAQYF
TGTGCCAGCAGCAAAGGGGGCGAGGCACAGTACTTC
>.|.|TRBJ2-5|TRBV7-2
CASSPAPGRQETQYF
TGTGCCAGCAGCCCAGCCCCGGGACGGCAAGAGACCCAGTACTTC
>TRBD1|many|TRBJ2-3|TRBV20-1
CSATPGTGVSDTQYF
TGCAGTGCCACACCCGGGACAGGGGTTTCAGATACGCAGTATTTT
>TRBD1|few|TRBJ2-7|TRBV4-2
CASSQTGQGSYEQYF
TGTGCCAGCAGCCAGACGGGACAGGGCTCCTACGAGCAGTACTTC
>.|.|TRBJ2-7|TRBV27
CASAIRATYEQYF
TGTGCCAGCGCCATCAGGGCGACCTACGAGCAGTACTTC
>TRBD1|many|TRBJ2-7|TRBV5-1
CASSILPGQTEEQYF
TGCGCCAGCAGCATCCTTCCGGGACAGACCGAAGAGCAGTACTTC
>TRBD1|.|TRBJ2-7|TRBV15
CATSRDRGQGVREQYF
TGTGCCACCAGCAGAGATCGAGGACAGGGGGTACGCGAGCAGTACTTC
>TRBD2|few|TRBJ2-7|TRBV6-1
CASSQPPPGGYEQYF
TGTGCCAGCAGCCAACCACCCCCGGGGGGGTACGAGCAGTACTTC
>.|.|TRBJ1-6|TRBV20-1
CSARVGQNNNSPLHF
TGCAGTGCTAGAGTCGGACAGAACAATAATTCACCCCTCCACTTT
>.|.|TRBJ1-2|TRBV5-1
CASNPFRDSNYGYTF
TGCGCCAGCAACCCTTTCAGGGACTCTAACTATGGCTACACCTTC
>.|.|TRBJ2-7|TRBV20-1
CSARPGQSSNEQYF
TGCAGTGCTAGGCCAGGACAGTCTTCGAACGAGCAGTACTTC
>.|many|TRBJ1-5|TRBV24-1
CATSGPGQFQPQHF
TGTGCCACCAGTGGTCCCGGACAGTTTCAGCCCCAGCATTTT
>.|many|TRBJ1-5|TRBV20-1
CSASFSVNQPQHF
TGCAGTGCTAGTTTCTCAGTAAATCAGCCCCAGCATTTT
>TRBD2|many|TRBJ2-3|TRBV12-3/TRBV12-4
CASRGLAGGPSGTDTQYF
TGTGCCAGCAGAGGACTAGCGGGAGGACCTAGTGGGACAGATACGCAGTATTTT
>TRBD1|few|TRBJ2-7|TRBV29-1
CSVSLMTGQAYEQYF
TGCAGCGTCTCCCTTATGACAGGGCAAGCCTACGAGCAGTACTTC
>TRBD2|.|TRBJ2-7|TRBV11-2
CASSLGVLRLAGAYEQYF
TGTGCCAGCAGCTTAGGGGTGTTGCGGCTAGCGGGAGCCTACGAGCAGTACTTC
>.|.|TRBJ1-2|TRBV20-1
CSAAGTSGRGYTF
TGCAGTGCGGCGGGGACTAGCGGAAGGGGCTACACCTTC
>TRBD1|many|TRBJ1-1|TRBV10-3
CAISPDRGYNTEAFF
TGTGCCATCAGCCCTGACAGGGGATACAACACTGAAGCTTTCTTT
>TRBD2|many|TRBJ2-3|TRBV15
CATSPRTSDYTDTQYF
TGTGCCACCAGCCCGCGGACTAGCGATTACACAGATACGCAGTATTTT
>.|few|TRBJ2-3|TRBV7-9
CASSFTTEHIGPDTQYF
TGTGCCAGCAGCTTTACGACGGAGCACATAGGCCCAGATACGCAGTATTTT
>.|many|TRBJ2-1|TRBV15
CATSNQGGASFSYNEQFF
TGTGCCACCAGCAATCAAGGGGGAGCCAGTTTCTCCTACAATGAGCAGTTCTTC
>.|many|TRBJ2-1|TRBV5-5
CASSYHNEQFF
TGTGCCAGCAGCTACCATAATGAGCAGTTCTTC
>.|few|TRBJ1-1|TRBV5-6
CASSLWRVQRDTEAFF
TGTGCCAGCAGCTTGTGGAGGGTCCAACGGGACACTGAAGCTTTCTTT
>TRBD1|few|TRBJ2-1|TRBV9
CASRAGTGIGNEQFF
TGTGCCAGCAGAGCCGGGACAGGTATTGGCAATGAGCAGTTCTTC
>.|few|TRBJ1-1|TRBV28
CASSPPGQPDTEAFF
TGTGCCAGCAGTCCACCCGGACAGCCTGACACTGAAGCTTTCTTT
>.|.|TRBJ2-6|TRBV11-1
CASSLAGVRDVSSGANVLTF
TGTGCCAGCAGCTTAGCGGGCGTTCGGGACGTGAGCTCTGGGGCCAACGTCCTGACTTTC